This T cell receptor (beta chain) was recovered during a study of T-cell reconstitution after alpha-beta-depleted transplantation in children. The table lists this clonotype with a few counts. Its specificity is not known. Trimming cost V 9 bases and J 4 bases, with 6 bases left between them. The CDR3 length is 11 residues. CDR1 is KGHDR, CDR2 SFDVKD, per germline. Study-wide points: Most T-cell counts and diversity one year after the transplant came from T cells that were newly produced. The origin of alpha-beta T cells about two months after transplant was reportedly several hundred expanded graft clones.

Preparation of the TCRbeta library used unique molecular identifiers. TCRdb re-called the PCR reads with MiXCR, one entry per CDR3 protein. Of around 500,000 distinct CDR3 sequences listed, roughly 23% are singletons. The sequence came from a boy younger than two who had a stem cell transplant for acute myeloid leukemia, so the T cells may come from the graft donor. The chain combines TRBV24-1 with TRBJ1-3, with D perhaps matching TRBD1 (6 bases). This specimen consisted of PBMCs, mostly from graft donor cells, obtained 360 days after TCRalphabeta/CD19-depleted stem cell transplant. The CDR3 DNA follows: TGTGCCACCGGGACAGGAAACACCATATATTTT. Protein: CATGTGNTIYF.